These 23 T cell receptor beta chains were all obtained from the same sample, sequenced in a study of T cells in Graves' hyperthyroidism and ophthalmopathy. Using RNA transcripts as the source, TCR beta CDR3 regions were amplified. During a first-round RT-PCR of the TCR CDR3, the HTBI primer set was used. TCRdb re-called the multiplex PCR reads with MiXCR, one entry per CDR3 protein. The data show approximately 700,000 distinct CDR3 sequences, about 45% seen once. The sample consisted of peripheral blood or thyroid tissue (not recorded which). The receptors were sampled from an adult man with Graves' disease, either hyperthyroidism or ophthalmopathy (not recorded which).

V and J are TRBV20-1 and TRBJ2-7; 7 nucleotides agree with TRBD2. CDR1 is DFQATT and CDR2 is SNEGSKA in the germline V gene (reference sequence). The V gene end was trimmed by 0 bases and the J gene end by 3 bases; junction bases not matched to a gene: 2. The CDR3 spans 13 residues. The CDR3: CSAREGLVYEQYF. The CDR3 nucleotides read TGCAGTGCTAGAGAAGGACTAGTCTACGAGCAGTACTTC.

This chain connects TRBV20-1 to TRBJ1-1, with 7 bases identical to TRBD1. Germline loops: CDR1 DFQATT, CDR2 SNEGSKA (reference sequence). This CDR3 spans 12 amino acids. V trimming: 6 bases; J trimming: 6 bases; junction bases outside the gene matches: 7. CDR3 DNA sequence: TGCAGTGCGAGGACAGGCTCGGCTGAAGCTTTCTTT. This sequence encodes CSARTGSAEAFF.

This clonotype showed up many times. The genes are TRBV5-1 and TRBJ2-7, with 9 positions matching TRBD1. The CDR3 has 15 residues. Germline V gene lookup returns CDR1 SGHRS and CDR2 YFSETQ. V shed 7 bases, J shed 4 bases, and the junction held 12 bases outside the gene matches. CDR3 DNA: TGCGCCAGCGGGACAGGGTCGTCTATCGGATACGAGCAGTACTTC. This encodes CASGTGSSIGYEQYF.

The rearrangement uses TRBV7-8 and TRBJ2-5; D is possibly TRBD1 (6 bases). This CDR3 spans 12 amino acids. V gave up 1 base and J gave up 7 bases, with 7 bases separating them. CDR1 and CDR2 (germline): SGHVS, FQNEAQ. CDR3 sequence reads: CASSLGRGTQYF. The CDR3 nucleotides read TGTGCCAGCAGCTTAGGCAGGGGGACCCAGTACTTC.

This sequence joins TRBV7-9 and TRBJ1-2; unclear D gene. V gave up 5 bases and J gave up 7 bases, with 14 bases separating them. This CDR3 comprises 13 residues. CDR1 and CDR2 (germline): SEHNR, FQNEAQ (reference sequence). CDR3: CASSLPGATGYTF. CDR3 DNA: TGTGCCAGCAGCCTCCCCGGTGCTACTGGCTACACCTTC.

This clonotype came up many times. CDR3 in amino acids: CATSRRGGNYGYTF. The CDR3 region has the DNA TGTGCCACCAGCAGACGCGGTGGTAACTATGGCTACACCTTC. The chain links TRBV15 to TRBJ1-2; no reliable D call. Trimming left V 2 bases short and J 1 base short, with 8 bases between. The V gene's germline CDR1 is LNHNV and CDR2 YYDKDF (reference sequence). The CDR3 runs to 14 residues.

The chain is built from TRBV14 and TRBJ1-5; D unclear. This CDR3 has 15 amino acids. The V gene's germline CDR1 is SGHDN and CDR2 FVKESK. V gave up 0 bases and J gave up 0 bases, with 6 bases separating them. The chain's CDR3 is CASSQEGLSNQPQHF. The CDR3 DNA follows: TGTGCCAGCAGCCAAGAGGGCCTTAGCAATCAGCCCCAGCATTTT.

This clonotype occurred a few times. The chain carries TRBV7-2 and TRBJ1-2; D is unclear. The CDR3 consists of 13 residues. Trimming pared 5 bases from V and 9 bases from J, leaving 16 bases between. CDR1 is SGHTA, CDR2 FQGNSA, per germline. CDR3 nucleotide sequence: TGTGCCAGCAGCCTGTACATGGGAGGTAGCTACACCTTC. Protein product: CASSLYMGGSYTF.

Ten or more counts support this clonotype. The chain employs TRBV10-3 and TRBJ1-3; D is perhaps TRBD1 (6 bases). Between the trimmed V and J ends, which lost 4 bases and 0 bases, there was a span of 13 bases. The CDR3 is 16 residues long. Germline V gene lookup returns CDR1 ENHRY and CDR2 SYGVKD. The CDR3 is CAISVYRESSGNTIYF. Here the CDR3 DNA reads TGTGCCATCAGTGTGTACAGGGAGAGCTCTGGAAACACCATATATTTT.

The chain joins TRBV7-2 to TRBJ2-5, with D possibly TRBD2 on 5 matching bases. The CDR3 loop spans 12 amino acids. V was cut by 6 bases and J by 4 bases, with 9 bases left in between. Germline V lookup: CDR1 SGHTA, CDR2 FQGNSA. For the CDR3, the DNA is TGTGCCAGCAGAGGACGGGGAGAGACCCAGTACTTC. Translating it yields CASRGRGETQYF. Supplemented by reference TRBV7-2 and TRBJ2-5, the full variable domain reads GAGVSQSPSNKVTEKGKDVELRCDPISGHTALYWYRQSLGQGLEFLIYFQGNSAPDKSGLPSDRFSAERTGGSVSTLTIQRTQQEDSAVYLCASRGRGETQYFGPGTRLLVL.

The chain recombines TRBV7-2 with TRBJ1-2, with a weak D call TRBD1 (5 bases). Trimming pared 1 base from V and 5 bases from J, leaving 14 bases between. The V gene's germline CDR1 is SGHTA and CDR2 FQGNSA. This CDR3 is 15 amino acids long. CDR3 protein: CASSLEPGHEYGYTF. In DNA, the CDR3 is TGTGCCAGCAGCTTAGAACCGGGGCACGAGTATGGCTACACCTTC.

This clonotype appeared many times. In DNA, the CDR3 is TGTGCCATCAGTGGACAGAATCAGCCCCAGCATTTT. This gives the protein CAISGQNQPQHF. The chain couples TRBV10-3 to TRBJ1-5, with D possibly matching TRBD1 (5 bases). In germline, CDR1 is ENHRY, CDR2 SYGVKD. This CDR3 contains 12 residues. V lost 4 bases and J lost 4, with 5 bases in between.

The DNA of the CDR3 is TGTGCCATCAGTGAGTCGACAGGGCAGAATTCACCCCTCCACTTT. Translated, it gives CAISESTGQNSPLHF. The chain uses TRBV10-3 and TRBJ1-6, with TRBD1 matching over 7 bases. Germline CDR1 reads ENHRY; CDR2 reads SYGVKD. The CDR3 contains 15 residues. The junction had 3 bases not matched to a gene; V was cut back by 0 bases and J by 7 bases.

This clonotype was detected only a few times. The chain joins TRBV7-9 to TRBJ2-7; no clear D gene. This CDR3 region has 15 residues. Trimming cost V 5 bases and J 0 bases, with 14 bases left between them. Per the germline V gene, CDR1 is SEHNR and CDR2 is FQNEAQ (reference sequence). The CDR3 region is CASSQELFPSYEQYF. For the CDR3, the DNA is TGTGCCAGCAGCCAAGAATTGTTCCCCTCCTACGAGCAGTACTTC. The variable domain in full, completed from reference TRBV7-9 and TRBJ2-7, reads DTGVSQNPRHKITKRGQNVTFRCDPISEHNRLYWYRQTLGQGPEFLTYFQNEAQLEKSRLLSDRFSAERPKGSFSTLEIQRTEQGDSAMYLCASSQELFPSYEQYFGPGTRLTVT.

This clonotype was observed a few times. The genes are TRBV7-2 and TRBJ1-1, with D perhaps TRBD1 (6 bases). The CDR3 totals 17 residues. Germline V lookup: CDR1 SGHTA, CDR2 FQGNSA. The ends were cut back, 7 bases at V and 2 bases at J, with 23 bases in the middle. The CDR3 region is CASISSRGSNPNTEAFF. DNA for the CDR3: TGTGCCAGCATTTCTAGCAGGGGTTCCAACCCTAACACTGAAGCTTTCTTT.

V gene TRBV20-1 combines with J gene TRBJ2-7, with 8 bases that match TRBD1. The CDR3 sequence is 15 residues long. The V gene end was trimmed by 3 bases and the J gene end by 0 bases; junction bases not matched to a gene: 7. Germline values: CDR1 DFQATT, CDR2 SNEGSKA (reference sequence). As DNA, the CDR3 is TGCAGTGCTAGGGCAGGGGGCATGAACTCCTACGAGCAGTACTTC. Translated: CSARAGGMNSYEQYF.

A few counts support this clonotype. J is TRBJ1-2 and V is TRBV20-1, with 7 positions matching TRBD1. The CDR3 is made up of 14 amino acids. Germline lookup yields CDR1 DFQATT and CDR2 SNEGSKA (reference sequence). The junction had 7 bases not matched to a gene; V was cut back by 2 bases and J by 4 bases. The CDR3 DNA sequence: TGCAGTGCTAGAAATTCCGGGACAGTCTATGGCTACACCTTC. It encodes CSARNSGTVYGYTF.

The chain joins TRBV20-1 to TRBJ1-1; TRBD1 agrees at 9 bases. V lost 3 bases, J lost 1 base, and 3 bases stayed unmatched. The V gene's germline CDR1 is DFQATT and CDR2 SNEGSKA (reference sequence). The CDR3 length is 14 residues. The CDR3 here is CSASQDRGNTEAFF. CDR3 DNA: TGCAGTGCTAGCCAGGACAGGGGGAACACTGAAGCTTTCTTT.

The chain combines TRBV15 with TRBJ2-2; D is unclear. The germline gives CDR1 LNHNV, CDR2 YYDKDF (reference sequence). The CDR3 runs to 16 residues. The germline V and J ends were trimmed by 0 bases and 3 bases, with 11 bases remaining between them. CDR3 nucleotides: TGTGCCACCAGCAGAGAGGGCCTGGCGTACACCGGGGAGCTGTTTTTT. This gives the protein CATSREGLAYTGELFF.

This clonotype was detected once. The chain links TRBV20-1 to TRBJ2-7; D might be TRBD1 (6 bases). The ends were cut back, 1 base at V and 3 bases at J, with 10 bases in the middle. The CDR3 length is 13 residues. Germline loops: CDR1 DFQATT, CDR2 SNEGSKA (reference sequence). This CDR3 is CSARGAGVYEQYF. The CDR3 DNA reads TGCAGTGCTAGAGGGGCAGGGGTCTACGAGCAGTACTTC.

With regard to this clonotype: A much bigger clone sits one base away, suggesting this may be a read error. V is TRBV7-9 and J is TRBJ2-5; 7 positions match TRBD1. V lost 4 bases to trimming and J lost 4 bases; unmatched junction nucleotides: 6. Germline V gene data show CDR1 as SEHNR and CDR2 as FQNEAQ (reference sequence). CDR3 length: 14 residues. The chain's CDR3 is CASSSQDRRETQYF. The CDR3 DNA reads TGTGCCAGCAGCTCCCAGGACAGGCGAGAGACCCAGTACTTC.

Turning to this clonotype: The junction departs from germline at one end; a sequencing error may be responsible. V gene TRBV10-2 combines with J gene TRBJ1-2; D might be TRBD1 (6 bases). This CDR3 has 14 residues. Germline V lookup: CDR1 WSHSY, CDR2 SAAADI. The CDR3 is CASSDLLTGYGYTF. The CDR3 nucleotides read TGTGCCAGCAGTGACCTCTTGACAGGCTATGGCTACACCTTC.

Only a few counts were recorded for this clonotype. V and J are TRBV20-1 and TRBJ1-1, with 9 bases aligning to TRBD1. The CDR3 runs 14 residues. Germline CDR1 reads DFQATT; CDR2 reads SNEGSKA (reference sequence). The ends lost 5 bases at V and 0 bases at J; junction bases unmatched: 4. CDR3 region: CSALTGGMNTEAFF. In nucleotides, the CDR3 is TGCAGTGCTCTGACAGGGGGGATGAACACTGAAGCTTTCTTT.